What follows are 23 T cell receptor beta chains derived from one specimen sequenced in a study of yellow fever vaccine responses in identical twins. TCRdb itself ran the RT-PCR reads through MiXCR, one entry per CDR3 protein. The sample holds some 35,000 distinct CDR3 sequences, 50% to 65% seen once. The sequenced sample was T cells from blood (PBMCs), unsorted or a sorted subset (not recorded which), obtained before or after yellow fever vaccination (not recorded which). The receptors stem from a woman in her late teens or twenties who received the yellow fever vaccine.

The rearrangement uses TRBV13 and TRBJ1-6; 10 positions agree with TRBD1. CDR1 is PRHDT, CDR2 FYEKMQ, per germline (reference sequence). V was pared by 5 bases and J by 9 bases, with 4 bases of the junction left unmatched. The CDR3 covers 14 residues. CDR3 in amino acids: CASSVRDRGSPLHF. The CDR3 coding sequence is TGTGCCAGCAGCGTACGGGACAGGGGTTCACCCCTCCACTTT.

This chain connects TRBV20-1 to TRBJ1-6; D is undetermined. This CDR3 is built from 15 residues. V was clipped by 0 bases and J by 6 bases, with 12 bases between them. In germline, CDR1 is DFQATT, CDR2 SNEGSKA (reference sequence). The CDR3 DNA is TGCAGTGCTAGAGATCATCTGGGTCCTAATTCACCCCTCCACTTT. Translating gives CSARDHLGPNSPLHF.

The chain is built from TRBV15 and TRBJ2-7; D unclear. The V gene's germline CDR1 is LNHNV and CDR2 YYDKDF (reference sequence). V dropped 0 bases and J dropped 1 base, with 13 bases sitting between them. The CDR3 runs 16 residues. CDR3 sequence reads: CATSRDRGASSYEQYF. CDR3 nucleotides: TGTGCCACCAGCAGAGATCGAGGCGCGAGTTCCTACGAGCAGTACTTC.

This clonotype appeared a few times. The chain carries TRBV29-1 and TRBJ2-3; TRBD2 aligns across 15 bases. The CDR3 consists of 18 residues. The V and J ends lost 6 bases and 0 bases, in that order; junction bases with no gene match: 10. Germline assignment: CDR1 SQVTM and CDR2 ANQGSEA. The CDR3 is CSVRRTSGRAGSTDTQYF. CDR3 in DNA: TGCAGCGTCCGAAGGACTAGCGGGAGGGCCGGTAGCACAGATACGCAGTATTTT.

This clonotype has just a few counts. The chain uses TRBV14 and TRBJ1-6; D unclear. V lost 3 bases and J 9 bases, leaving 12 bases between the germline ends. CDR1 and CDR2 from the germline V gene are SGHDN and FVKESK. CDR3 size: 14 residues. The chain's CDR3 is CASSQISKGSPLHF. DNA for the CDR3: TGTGCCAGCAGCCAGATTTCAAAGGGTTCACCCCTCCACTTT.

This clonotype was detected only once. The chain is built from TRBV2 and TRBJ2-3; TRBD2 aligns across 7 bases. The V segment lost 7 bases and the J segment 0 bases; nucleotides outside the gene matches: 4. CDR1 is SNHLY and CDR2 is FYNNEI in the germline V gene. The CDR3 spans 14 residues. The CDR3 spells CASNLAASTDTQYF. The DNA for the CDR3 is TGTGCCAGCAACCTAGCGGCAAGCACAGATACGCAGTATTTT.

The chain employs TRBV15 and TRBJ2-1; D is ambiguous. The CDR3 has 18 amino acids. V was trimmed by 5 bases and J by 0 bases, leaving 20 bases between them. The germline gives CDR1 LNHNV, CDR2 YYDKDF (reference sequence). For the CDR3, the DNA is TGTGCCACCAGCGGACGGACCCTGTGGTCCGGCTCCTACAATGAGCAGTTCTTC. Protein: CATSGRTLWSGSYNEQFF.

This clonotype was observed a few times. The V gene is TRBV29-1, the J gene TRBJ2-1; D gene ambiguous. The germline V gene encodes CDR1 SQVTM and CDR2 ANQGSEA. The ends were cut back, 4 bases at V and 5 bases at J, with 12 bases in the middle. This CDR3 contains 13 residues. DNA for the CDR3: TGCAGCGTTGTAACGGGCGGAAACAATGAGCAGTTCTTC. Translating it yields CSVVTGGNNEQFF.

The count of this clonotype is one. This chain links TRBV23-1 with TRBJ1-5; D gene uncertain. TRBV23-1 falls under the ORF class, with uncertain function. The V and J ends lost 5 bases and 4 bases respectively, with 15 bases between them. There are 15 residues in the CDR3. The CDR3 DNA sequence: TGCGCCAGCAGTGAGCTACTCAACCCTAATCAGCCCCAGCATTTT. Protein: CASSELLNPNQPQHF.

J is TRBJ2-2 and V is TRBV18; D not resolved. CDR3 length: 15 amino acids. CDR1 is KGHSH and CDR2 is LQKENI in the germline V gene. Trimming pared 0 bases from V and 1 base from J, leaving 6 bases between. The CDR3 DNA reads TGTGCCAGCTCACCACCGATCAGGAACACCGGGGAGCTGTTTTTT. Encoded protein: CASSPPIRNTGELFF.

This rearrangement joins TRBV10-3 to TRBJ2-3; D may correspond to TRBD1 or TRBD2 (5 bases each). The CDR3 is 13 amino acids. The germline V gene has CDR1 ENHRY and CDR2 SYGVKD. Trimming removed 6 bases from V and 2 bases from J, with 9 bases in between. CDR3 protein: CAIRGEYTDTQYF. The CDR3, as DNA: TGTGCCATCAGGGGGGAATACACAGATACGCAGTATTTT.

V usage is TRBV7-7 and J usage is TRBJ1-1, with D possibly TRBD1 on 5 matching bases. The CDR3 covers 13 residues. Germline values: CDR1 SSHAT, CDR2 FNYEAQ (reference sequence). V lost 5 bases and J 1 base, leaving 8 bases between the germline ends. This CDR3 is CASSAGPNTEAFF. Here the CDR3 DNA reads TGTGCCAGCAGCGCGGGACCGAACACTGAAGCTTTCTTT.

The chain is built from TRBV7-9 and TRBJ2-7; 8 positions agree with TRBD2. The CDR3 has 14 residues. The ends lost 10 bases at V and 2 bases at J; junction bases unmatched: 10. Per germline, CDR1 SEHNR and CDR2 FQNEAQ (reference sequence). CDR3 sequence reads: CATRSGGGTYEQYF. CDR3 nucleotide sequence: TGTGCCACCAGAAGTGGCGGGGGGACCTACGAGCAGTACTTC.

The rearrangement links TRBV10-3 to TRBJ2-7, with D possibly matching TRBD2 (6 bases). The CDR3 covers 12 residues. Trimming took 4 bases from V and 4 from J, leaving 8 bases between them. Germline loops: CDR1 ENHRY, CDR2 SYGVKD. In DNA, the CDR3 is TGTGCCATCAGTGCCGGACTATACGAGCAGTACGTC. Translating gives CAISAGLYEQYV.

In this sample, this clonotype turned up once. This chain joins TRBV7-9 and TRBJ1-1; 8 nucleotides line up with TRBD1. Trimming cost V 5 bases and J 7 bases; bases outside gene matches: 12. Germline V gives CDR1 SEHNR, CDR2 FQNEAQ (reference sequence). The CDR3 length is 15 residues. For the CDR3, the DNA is TGTGCCAGCAGCCAGCCGGACAGGGTAAATCTTGAAGCTTTCTTT. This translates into CASSQPDRVNLEAFF.

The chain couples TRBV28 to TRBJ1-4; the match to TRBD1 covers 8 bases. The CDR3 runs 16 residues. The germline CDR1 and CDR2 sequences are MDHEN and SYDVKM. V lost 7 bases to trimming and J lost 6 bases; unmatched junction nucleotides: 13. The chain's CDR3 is CASTSRTGKGDEKLFF. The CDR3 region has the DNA TGTGCCAGCACCTCTCGGACAGGGAAGGGAGATGAAAAACTGTTTTTT.

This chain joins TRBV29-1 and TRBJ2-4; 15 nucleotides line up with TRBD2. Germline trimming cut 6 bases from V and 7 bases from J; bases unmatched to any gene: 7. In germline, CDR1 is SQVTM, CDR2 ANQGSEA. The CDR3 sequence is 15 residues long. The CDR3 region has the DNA TGCAGCGTACGGACTAGCGGGAGGGAAGTGAACATTCAGTACTTC. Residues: CSVRTSGREVNIQYF.

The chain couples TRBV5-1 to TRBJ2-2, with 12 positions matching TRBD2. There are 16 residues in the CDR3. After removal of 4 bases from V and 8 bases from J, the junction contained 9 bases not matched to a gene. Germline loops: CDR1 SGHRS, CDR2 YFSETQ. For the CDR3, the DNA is TGCGCCAGCAGCCAGAACACCGGGACTAGCGGGGGGGAGCTGTTTTTT. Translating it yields CASSQNTGTSGGELFF.

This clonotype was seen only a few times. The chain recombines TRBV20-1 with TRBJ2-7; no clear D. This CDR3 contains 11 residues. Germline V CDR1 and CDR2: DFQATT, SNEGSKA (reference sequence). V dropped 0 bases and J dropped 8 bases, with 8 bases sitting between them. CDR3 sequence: CSARDYTQQYF. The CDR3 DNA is TGCAGTGCTAGAGATTATACGCAGCAGTACTTC.

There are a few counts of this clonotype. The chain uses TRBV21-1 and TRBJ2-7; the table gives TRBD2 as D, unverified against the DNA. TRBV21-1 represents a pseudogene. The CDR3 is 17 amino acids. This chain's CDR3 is CASRIPSGRASNYEQYF. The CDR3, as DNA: TGTGCCAGCAGAATCCCTAGCGGGAGGGCTAGTAACTACGAGCAGTACTTC.

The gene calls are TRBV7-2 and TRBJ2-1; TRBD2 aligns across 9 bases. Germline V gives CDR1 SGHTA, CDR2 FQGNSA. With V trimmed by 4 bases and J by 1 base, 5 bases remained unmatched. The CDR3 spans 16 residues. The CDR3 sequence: CASSSSSGTSYNEQFF. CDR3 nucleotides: TGTGCCAGCAGCTCCTCTAGCGGGACGTCCTACAATGAGCAGTTCTTC.

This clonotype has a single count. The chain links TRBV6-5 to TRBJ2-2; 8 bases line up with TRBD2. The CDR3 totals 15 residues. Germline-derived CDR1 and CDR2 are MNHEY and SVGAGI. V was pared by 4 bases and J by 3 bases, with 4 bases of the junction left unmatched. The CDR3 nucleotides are TGTGCCAGCAGTTTGACGGGGGGGGACACCGGGGAGCTGTTTTTT. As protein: CASSLTGGDTGELFF.

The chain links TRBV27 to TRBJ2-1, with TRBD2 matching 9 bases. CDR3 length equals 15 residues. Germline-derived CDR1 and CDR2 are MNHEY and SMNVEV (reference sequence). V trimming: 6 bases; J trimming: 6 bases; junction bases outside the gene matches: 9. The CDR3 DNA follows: TGTGCCAGCAGCTCCAGACTAGCGGCAATCAATGAGCAGTTCTTC. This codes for CASSSRLAAINEQFF.